The clone carrying this TCR beta chain was counted between two and nine times. The antigen remains unidentified. This entry is derived from a study of CD8+CD57+ T cells in acquired aplastic anemia. Study context: The average for DNA from sorted CD4+ and CD8+ cells was around 3.5 ug.

The TCR beta profiling, which covered VDJ combination and CDR3 sequence, was carried out using genomic DNA as the template. From the reads, TCRdb called clonotypes with MiXCR, one entry per CDR3 protein. The repertoire holds about 160,000 distinct CDR3 sequences, 71% seen once, with 40% to 60% in the top ten. Study-wide findings and caveats: It was found that about 31 CD8+ CDR3 sequences were shared between patients and controls.

The patients chosen for sequencing had shown expansion of CD8+CD57+ cells (detected by flow cytometry). Every patient presented with severe acquired aplastic anemia. None of the patients had been given any therapy when their blood was sampled. J lost 2 bases, V lost 1 base, and 4 bases had no gene match. The germline V gene encodes CDR1 SGHRS and CDR2 YFSETQ. The CDR3 extends over 15 amino acids. V and J are TRBV5-1 and TRBJ2-7; 9 nucleotides match TRBD1. Sequencing was done on a sample of sorted CD4+, CD8+, or CD8+CD57+ T cells (not recorded which) from PBMCs. The sequence derives from a human donor with aplastic anemia. The CDR3 DNA reads TGCGCCAGCAGCTTGATTTGGGACAGGGCCTACGAGCAGTACTTC. Protein product: CASSLIWDRAYEQYF.